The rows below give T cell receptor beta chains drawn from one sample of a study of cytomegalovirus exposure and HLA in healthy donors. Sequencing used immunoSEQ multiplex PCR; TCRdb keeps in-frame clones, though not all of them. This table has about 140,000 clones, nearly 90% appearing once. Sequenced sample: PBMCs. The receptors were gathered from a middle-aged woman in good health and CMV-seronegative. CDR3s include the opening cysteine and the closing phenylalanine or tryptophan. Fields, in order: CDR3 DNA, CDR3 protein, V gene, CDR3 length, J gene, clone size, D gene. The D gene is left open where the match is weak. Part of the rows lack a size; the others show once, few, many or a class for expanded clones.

TGTGCCAGCAGCTTGTACCCCCGGGACAGGGCTGGGAAACTGTTTTTT	CASSLYPRDRAGKLFF	TRBV5-8	16	TRBJ1-4	few	TRBD1
TGCGCCAGCAGCTTAACAGGGGACGGGAAACTGTTTTTT	CASSLTGDGKLFF	TRBV5-1	13	TRBJ1-4	.	TRBD1
TGTGCCAGCAGTTTAGATGGACAGGACTTTATCCTCACTGAAGCTTTCTTT	CASSLDGQDFILTEAFF	TRBV28	17	TRBJ1-1	.	TRBD1
TGTGCCAGCTCACAAGGACAGGACAATCAGCCCCAGCATTTT	CASSQGQDNQPQHF	TRBV18	14	TRBJ1-5	.	TRBD1
TGTGCCACCCTACCCGAGACCCAGTACTTC	CATLPETQYF	TRBV7-9	10	TRBJ2-5	.	.
TGCGCCAGCAGCTTGCCCACAGGGGGTGACACTGAAGCTTTCTTT	CASSLPTGGDTEAFF	TRBV5-1	15	TRBJ1-1	.	TRBD1
TGTGCCAGCAGCTTCGACCGGGACACCGGGGAGCTGTTTTTT	CASSFDRDTGELFF	TRBV5-4	14	TRBJ2-2	.	.
TGTGCCAGCAGTTACCGGGGTCTGCCCACTGAAGCTTTCTTT	CASSYRGLPTEAFF	TRBV6-6	14	TRBJ1-1	.	.
TGTGCCAGCAGAGAAGGGAGCGAGCAGTACTTC	CASREGSEQYF	TRBV5-4	11	TRBJ2-7	.	.
TGCGCCAGCAGCTTGGGTCTAGCGGGAGGAGAAGAGACCCAGTACTTC	CASSLGLAGGEETQYF	TRBV5-1	16	TRBJ2-5	.	TRBD2
TGTGCCAGCAGTAGGGGGGGTTCCCTCTATGGCTACACCTTC	CASSRGGSLYGYTF	TRBV6-1	14	TRBJ1-2	.	.
TGTGCCTGGGGACAGGGGTTTACAGCTTTCTTT	CAWGQGFTAFF	TRBV30	11	TRBJ1-1	once	TRBD1
TGTGCCAGCAGTTTATTTGGCGGGATCGTGGCAGATACGCAGTATTTT	CASSLFGGIVADTQYF	TRBV28	16	TRBJ2-3	few	.
TGTGCCATCGGACAGGGAGGAAGTGCCTACGAGCAGTACTTC	CAIGQGGSAYEQYF	TRBV10-3	14	TRBJ2-7	.	TRBD1
TGCAGCGTGGGGGGAGGGGGTCTAATGAACACTGAAGCTTTCTTT	CSVGGGGLMNTEAFF	TRBV29-1	15	TRBJ1-1	once	.
TGCGCCAGCAGCTTCTGGGAGAGAAATGAGCAGTTCTTC	CASSFWERNEQFF	TRBV5-1	13	TRBJ2-1	.	.
TGTGCCAGCAGAATTACAGGGTCGGGCACTGAAGCTTTCTTT	CASRITGSGTEAFF	TRBV2	14	TRBJ1-1	.	.
TGTGCCACCGGAGCGAGCTCCTACAATGAGCAGTTCTTC	CATGASSYNEQFF	TRBV7-2	13	TRBJ2-1	.	.
TGTGCCAGCAGTTTAGACGGGAGGGGGGGGACAGATACGCAGTATTTT	CASSLDGRGGTDTQYF	TRBV28	16	TRBJ2-3	once	TRBD2
TGCGCCAGCAGCGGGCTAGCGGGAATGGCTACGCAGTATTTT	CASSGLAGMATQYF	TRBV4-3	14	TRBJ2-3	.	TRBD2
TGCGCCAGCAGCCACGGAGGAGGCGCAGGCGGGGAGCTGTTTTTT	CASSHGGGAGGELFF	TRBV5-1	15	TRBJ2-2	.	.
TGTGCCAGCAGCCAAGATCCCCGGAGGTCGTCGGGGGGAAGGAACGAGCAGTACTTC	CASSQDPRRSSGGRNEQYF	TRBV14	19	TRBJ2-7	.	TRBD2
TGTGCCAGCAGCTTAGGAGGCGGGAAGGGCTACGAGCAGTACTTC	CASSLGGGKGYEQYF	TRBV11-3	15	TRBJ2-7	once	.
TGTGCCAGCAGGTGGACTCGACAGGGGGAAGAGACCCAGTACTTC	CASRWTRQGEETQYF	TRBV7-8	15	TRBJ2-5	.	TRBD1
TGTGCCAGCAGTTTTAGGGGGCCGGGGCACGAGCAGTACTTC	CASSFRGPGHEQYF	TRBV28	14	TRBJ2-7	few	TRBD1
TGTGCCAGCAGCTGGACTAGCGGGGACTACGAGCAGTACTTC	CASSWTSGDYEQYF	TRBV7-9	14	TRBJ2-7	.	TRBD2